This T cell receptor beta chain appears in the sequencing data of a study of T cells in Graves' hyperthyroidism and ophthalmopathy. Study-wide results and caveats: With a median lead of approximately 6.4 months before onset, the model predicted ophthalmopathy. Appearing also in blood were most of the thyroid clonotypes expanded above 0.001. Ophthalmopathy and stable hyperthyroidism were separated by a 13 V-J model.

This clonotype has a count of ten or more. Its antigen is not identified. Regions amplified from RNA transcripts were the TCR beta CDR3 regions. A set of HTBI primers served as the primers for a first-round RT-PCR of the TCR CDR3. MiXCR, applied by TCRdb to the multiplex PCR reads, yields one record per CDR3 protein. The sample has 550,000 to 700,000 distinct CDR3 sequences; just over 45% are singletons. Per the germline V gene, CDR1 is SEHNR and CDR2 is FQNEAQ (reference sequence). The CDR3 covers 14 residues. Between the trimmed V and J ends, which lost 5 bases and 3 bases, there was a span of 11 bases.

The sequenced sample was peripheral blood or thyroid tissue (not recorded which). The V and J genes are TRBV7-9 and TRBJ1-5; tentative D call: TRBD1 (6 bases). This TCR was recovered from an adult woman with Graves' disease, either hyperthyroidism or ophthalmopathy (not recorded which). The CDR3 region is CASSPDRHNQPQHF. The CDR3 coding sequence is TGTGCCAGCAGCCCGGACAGACACAATCAGCCCCAGCATTTT.